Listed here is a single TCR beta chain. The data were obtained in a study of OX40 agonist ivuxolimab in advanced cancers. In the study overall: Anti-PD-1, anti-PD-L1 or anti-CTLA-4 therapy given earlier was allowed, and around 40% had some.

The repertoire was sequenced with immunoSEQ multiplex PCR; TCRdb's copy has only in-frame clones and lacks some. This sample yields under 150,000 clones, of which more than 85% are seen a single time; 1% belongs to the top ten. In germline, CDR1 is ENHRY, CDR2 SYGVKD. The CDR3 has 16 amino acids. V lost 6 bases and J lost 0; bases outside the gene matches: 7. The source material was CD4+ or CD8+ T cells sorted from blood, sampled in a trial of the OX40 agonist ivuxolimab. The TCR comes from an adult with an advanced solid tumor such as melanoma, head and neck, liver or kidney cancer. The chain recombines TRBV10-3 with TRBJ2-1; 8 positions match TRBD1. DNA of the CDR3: TGTGCCATCAGATCTCACAGGGGGTACTCCTACAATGAGCAGTTCTTC. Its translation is CAIRSHRGYSYNEQFF.